The following is a T cell receptor (beta chain) sequence with its context. Its antigen is unidentified. This sample is drawn from a study of cytomegalovirus exposure and HLA in healthy donors. V trimming: 4 bases; J trimming: 5 bases; junction bases outside the gene matches: 6. Germline V gene sequence: CDR1 LNHDA, CDR2 SQIVND (reference sequence). CDR3 size: 14 residues. PCR primers comprised 60 Vbeta and 13 Jbeta primers. The table came from immunoSEQ multiplex PCR; TCRdb's copy has only in-frame clones and leaves some out. The sample has under 100,000 clones, and its top ten clones hold under 4.5%. General study results and limits: It was assumed in the presence/absence analyses that sequencing depth was roughly uniform across donors.

The receptor was derived from a woman aged 25-40 years in good health and CMV-seronegative. The V call is TRBV19, the J call TRBJ2-3; 7 bases align to TRBD2. Material: PBMCs. CDR3 in amino acids: CASSTYGGGDTQYF. The DNA of the CDR3 is TGTGCCAGTAGTACCTACGGCGGGGGAGATACGCAGTATTTT.